These T cell receptor beta chains were read from a single sample in a study of neurological immune-mediated disorders. MiXCR, applied by TCRdb to the 5' RACE reads, yields one record per CDR3 protein. The table records roughly 49,000 distinct CDR3 sequences, around 13% of them present only once. Material for sequencing was PBMCs. These receptors all stem from a male donor with HTLV-1-associated myelopathy (HAM/TSP). CDR3s include the opening cysteine and the closing phenylalanine or tryptophan.

j_call: TRBJ1-5; v_call: TRBV20-1; cdr3_aa: CSARGGWGNKPQHF
j_call: TRBJ1-4; v_call: TRBV28; cdr3_aa: CASSLGGAREKLFF
j_call: TRBJ2-7; v_call: TRBV20-1; cdr3_aa: CSARVRGAGSYEQYF
j_call: TRBJ1-6; v_call: TRBV20-1; cdr3_aa: CSAAPQGNNSPLHF
j_call: TRBJ2-5; v_call: TRBV5-1; cdr3_aa: CASSFSGVETQYF
j_call: TRBJ2-3; v_call: TRBV5-6; cdr3_aa: CASSFGQGTDTQYF
j_call: TRBJ2-5; v_call: TRBV5-1; cdr3_aa: CASSLGWGETQYF
j_call: TRBJ1-2; v_call: TRBV20-1; cdr3_aa: CSARDWGANNRGYTF
j_call: TRBJ2-5; v_call: TRBV15; cdr3_aa: CATSRVRGETQYF
j_call: TRBJ2-3; v_call: TRBV3-1; cdr3_aa: CASSQARHRSTDTQYF
j_call: TRBJ2-7; v_call: TRBV12-3/TRBV12-4; cdr3_aa: CASSKAGLAYEQYF
j_call: TRBJ1-5; v_call: TRBV5-1; cdr3_aa: CASSLGGGQANQPQHF
j_call: TRBJ1-1; v_call: TRBV5-1; cdr3_aa: CASSSRTANTEAFF
j_call: TRBJ1-2; v_call: TRBV18; cdr3_aa: CASSPPTENYGYTF
j_call: TRBJ2-2; v_call: TRBV5-1; cdr3_aa: CASSLSAPNTGELFF
j_call: TRBJ2-4; v_call: TRBV7-9; cdr3_aa: CASSLSAAGENIQYF
j_call: TRBJ2-5; v_call: TRBV5-1; cdr3_aa: CASSLQGAPPETQYF
j_call: TRBJ2-6; v_call: TRBV12-3/TRBV12-4; cdr3_aa: CASTAGANVLTF
j_call: TRBJ2-7; v_call: TRBV7-2; cdr3_aa: CASSRGLVSDRQYF
j_call: TRBJ1-1; v_call: TRBV5-1; cdr3_aa: CASSFAGGNTEAFF
j_call: TRBJ1-1; v_call: TRBV7-2; cdr3_aa: CASSLGVTKAFF
j_call: TRBJ2-1; v_call: TRBV3-1; cdr3_aa: CASSQDAGPYNEQFF
j_call: TRBJ2-1; v_call: TRBV7-3; cdr3_aa: CASSLSHSGSRGQFF
j_call: TRBJ1-1; v_call: TRBV20-1; cdr3_aa: CSAPRDVNTEAFF
j_call: TRBJ2-7; v_call: TRBV11-2; cdr3_aa: CASSLGLTGGHEQYF
j_call: TRBJ1-3; v_call: TRBV12-3/TRBV12-4; cdr3_aa: CASSFSLSTGGGAGSGNTIYF
j_call: TRBJ1-5; v_call: TRBV11-3; cdr3_aa: CASSPVGVLQHF
j_call: TRBJ1-5; v_call: TRBV12-3/TRBV12-4; cdr3_aa: CASSRGTAASQPQHF
j_call: TRBJ1-4; v_call: TRBV27; cdr3_aa: CASRLSATNEKLFF
j_call: TRBJ1-5; v_call: TRBV5-5; cdr3_aa: CASSYTGFQPQHF
j_call: TRBJ2-4; v_call: TRBV29-1; cdr3_aa: CSVVGILGGIQYF
j_call: TRBJ1-1; v_call: TRBV5-1; cdr3_aa: CASSLVSGNTEAFF
j_call: TRBJ1-2; v_call: TRBV5-1; cdr3_aa: CASSPAGTGRYGYTF
j_call: TRBJ2-7; v_call: TRBV14; cdr3_aa: CASSEWDLREQYF
j_call: TRBJ1-2; v_call: TRBV5-4; cdr3_aa: CASSFVTLQGPSYGYTF
j_call: TRBJ2-7; v_call: TRBV5-1; cdr3_aa: CASSLAGATYEQYF
j_call: TRBJ1-1; v_call: TRBV12-3/TRBV12-4; cdr3_aa: CASSPRGTGRLTTEAFF
j_call: TRBJ2-3; v_call: TRBV18; cdr3_aa: CASSLDVGLDTDTQYF
j_call: TRBJ1-3; v_call: TRBV5-1; cdr3_aa: CASSSGTGSGSTIYF
j_call: TRBJ1-2; v_call: TRBV27; cdr3_aa: CASRDLGEGYTF
j_call: TRBJ2-7; v_call: TRBV7-9; cdr3_aa: CASSLLVHPSITYEQYF
j_call: TRBJ1-2; v_call: TRBV3-1; cdr3_aa: CASSQEWGQDDGYTF
j_call: TRBJ1-5; v_call: TRBV7-6; cdr3_aa: CASSLGGGGGQPQHF
j_call: TRBJ1-1; v_call: TRBV20-1; cdr3_aa: CSASLGTDTEAFF
j_call: TRBJ1-1; v_call: TRBV18; cdr3_aa: CASSPDRGGTEAFF
j_call: TRBJ2-7; v_call: TRBV20-1; cdr3_aa: CSARGQGRAYEQYF
j_call: TRBJ2-7; v_call: TRBV3-1; cdr3_aa: CASSSARGREQYF
j_call: TRBJ2-2; v_call: TRBV6-2/TRBV6-3; cdr3_aa: CASSYRDDNTGELFF
j_call: TRBJ1-2; v_call: TRBV7-9; cdr3_aa: CASRPGQGIYGYTF
j_call: TRBJ1-5; v_call: TRBV18; cdr3_aa: CASSPGTGAQPQHF
j_call: TRBJ2-2; v_call: TRBV12-3/TRBV12-4; cdr3_aa: CASSSTGNTGELFF
j_call: TRBJ2-7; v_call: TRBV5-1; cdr3_aa: CASSPTGEAYEQYF
j_call: TRBJ1-1; v_call: TRBV10-3; cdr3_aa: CAISETGTKNTEAFF
j_call: TRBJ1-2; v_call: TRBV12-3/TRBV12-4; cdr3_aa: CASSFGEGLSYTF
j_call: TRBJ1-1; v_call: TRBV5-1; cdr3_aa: CASSLDPDTEAFF
j_call: TRBJ2-7; v_call: TRBV28; cdr3_aa: CASSPLGYEQYF
j_call: TRBJ1-5; v_call: TRBV9; cdr3_aa: CASSEGGVLDQPQHF
j_call: TRBJ1-4; v_call: TRBV12-1; cdr3_aa: CASNPTANNNEKLFF
j_call: TRBJ1-5; v_call: TRBV5-5; cdr3_aa: CASSMDRGANQPQHF
j_call: TRBJ2-7; v_call: TRBV7-2; cdr3_aa: CASSLEATYEQYF